The TCR beta chain under discussion was sequenced for a study of blood T cell repertoires in COVID-19. Looking at the study overall: The cDNA or gDNA used as material had been derived from T cells, B-cell-depleted T cells, or PBMCs.

CDR1 LGHDT and CDR2 YNNKEL come from the germline V gene (reference sequence). After removal of 0 bases from V and 4 bases from J, the junction contained 10 bases not matched to a gene. CDR3 size: 18 residues. How the authors handled the data: The authors estimated nucleated cell counts from reference gene primer amplification. Clones were sequenced by immunoSEQ multiplex PCR, and TCRdb holds only the in-frame ones, with some missing. V, J and clone size are taken as reported in that table, and D and trimming were inferred from the DNA itself. The sample yields about 210,000 clones, about 88% seen once.

The clonotype comes from a woman aged 40 to 50 with acute or convalescent COVID-19. The chain has TRBV3-1 (or the pseudogene TRBV3-2) and TRBJ2-1, with TRBD2 identical over 9 bases. The source material was peripheral blood. The CDR3 protein is CASSQDWGGGALYNEQFF. DNA of the CDR3: TGTGCCAGCAGCCAAGATTGGGGCGGGGGGGCCTTATACAATGAGCAGTTCTTC.